The subject of this entry is one T cell receptor beta chain. No antigen is known for it. The data originate from a study of graft-versus-host responses after intestinal transplantation. About the research overall: Every one of the recipients received anti-thymocyte globulin induction and afterwards took tacrolimus and steroids for roughly 3 years.

This CDR3 spans 19 amino acids. The protocol was immunoSEQ multiplex PCR, while the TCRdb copy is restricted to in-frame clones and leaves out a portion. The table includes tens of thousands of clones, around 87% detected once. The sequence came from a human donor who was the organ donor for an intestinal transplant. V and J are TRBV21-1 and TRBJ2-3; the table's D call TRBD2 went unverified against the DNA. TRBV21-1 is a pseudogene segment. Here the sequenced sample was unstimulated CD8+ T cells sorted from spleen or lymph node cells, taken before transplant. This CDR3 reads CASSLPPSPTDREADTQYF. Here the CDR3 DNA reads TGTGCCAGCAGCTTGCCCCCCTCGCCCACGGACCGGGAAGCAGATACGCAGTATTTT.